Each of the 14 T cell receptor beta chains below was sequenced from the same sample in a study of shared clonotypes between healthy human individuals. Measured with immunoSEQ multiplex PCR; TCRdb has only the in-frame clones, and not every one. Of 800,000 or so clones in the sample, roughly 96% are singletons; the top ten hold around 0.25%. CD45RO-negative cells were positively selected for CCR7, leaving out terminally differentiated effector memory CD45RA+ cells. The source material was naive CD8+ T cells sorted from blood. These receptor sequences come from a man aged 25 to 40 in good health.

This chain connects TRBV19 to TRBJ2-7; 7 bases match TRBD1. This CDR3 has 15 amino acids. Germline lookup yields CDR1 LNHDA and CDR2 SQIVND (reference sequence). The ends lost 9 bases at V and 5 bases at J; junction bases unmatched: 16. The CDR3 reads CASRLGVQGQDEQYF. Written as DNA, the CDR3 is TGTGCCAGCCGCTTAGGGGTACAGGGGCAAGACGAGCAGTACTTC.

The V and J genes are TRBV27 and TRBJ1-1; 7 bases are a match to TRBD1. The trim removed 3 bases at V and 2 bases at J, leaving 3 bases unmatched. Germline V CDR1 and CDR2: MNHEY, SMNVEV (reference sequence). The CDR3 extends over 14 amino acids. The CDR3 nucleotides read TGTGCCAGCAGTTTGACAGGGACCAACACTGAAGCTTTCTTT. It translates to CASSLTGTNTEAFF.

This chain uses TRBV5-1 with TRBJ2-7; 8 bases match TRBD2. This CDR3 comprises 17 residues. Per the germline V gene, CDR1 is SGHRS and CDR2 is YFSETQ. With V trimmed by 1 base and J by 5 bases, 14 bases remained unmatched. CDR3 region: CASSLYPVVAGSDEQYF. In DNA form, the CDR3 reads TGCGCCAGCAGCTTGTATCCGGTGGTAGCGGGATCCGACGAGCAGTACTTC.

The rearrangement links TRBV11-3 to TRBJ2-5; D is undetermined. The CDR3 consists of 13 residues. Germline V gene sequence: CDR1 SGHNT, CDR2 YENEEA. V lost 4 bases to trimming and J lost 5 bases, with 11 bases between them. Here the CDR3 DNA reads TGTGCCAGCAGCTCCTACACCGGGGAGACCCAGTACTTC. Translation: CASSSYTGETQYF.

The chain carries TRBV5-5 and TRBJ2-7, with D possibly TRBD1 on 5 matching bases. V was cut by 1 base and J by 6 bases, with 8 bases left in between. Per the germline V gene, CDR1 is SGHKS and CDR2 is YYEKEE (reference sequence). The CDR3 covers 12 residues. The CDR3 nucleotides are TGTGCCAGCAGCTTGCTAGGGGTCGAGCAGTACTTC. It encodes CASSLLGVEQYF.

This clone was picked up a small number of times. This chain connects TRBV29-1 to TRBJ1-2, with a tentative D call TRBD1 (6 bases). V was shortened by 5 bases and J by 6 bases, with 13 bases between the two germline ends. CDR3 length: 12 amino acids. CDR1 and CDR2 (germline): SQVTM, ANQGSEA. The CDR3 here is CSVTGSRDGYTF. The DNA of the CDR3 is TGCAGCGTTACAGGGTCCCGGGATGGCTACACCTTC.

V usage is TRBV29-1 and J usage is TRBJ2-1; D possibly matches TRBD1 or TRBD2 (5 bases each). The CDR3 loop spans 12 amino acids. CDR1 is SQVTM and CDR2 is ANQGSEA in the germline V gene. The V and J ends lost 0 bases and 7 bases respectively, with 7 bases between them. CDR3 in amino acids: CSVEDWGNEQFF. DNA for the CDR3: TGCAGCGTTGAAGATTGGGGGAATGAGCAGTTCTTC.

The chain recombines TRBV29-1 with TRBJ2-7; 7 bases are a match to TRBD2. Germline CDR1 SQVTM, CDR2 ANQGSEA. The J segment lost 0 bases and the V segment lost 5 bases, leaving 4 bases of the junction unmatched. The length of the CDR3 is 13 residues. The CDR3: CSVPREDSYEQYF. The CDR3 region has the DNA TGCAGCGTTCCCCGGGAGGACTCCTACGAGCAGTACTTC.

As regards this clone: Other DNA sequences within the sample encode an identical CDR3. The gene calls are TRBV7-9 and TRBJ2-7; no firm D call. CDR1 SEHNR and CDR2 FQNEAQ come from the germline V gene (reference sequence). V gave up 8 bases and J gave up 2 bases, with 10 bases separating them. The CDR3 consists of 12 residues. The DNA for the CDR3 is TGTGCCAGCTCCCGCGGCACCTACGAGCAGTACTTC. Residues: CASSRGTYEQYF.

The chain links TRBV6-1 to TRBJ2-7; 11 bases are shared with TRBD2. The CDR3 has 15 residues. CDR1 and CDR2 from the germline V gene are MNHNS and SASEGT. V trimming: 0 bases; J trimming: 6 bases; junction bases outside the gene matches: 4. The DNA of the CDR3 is TGTGCCAGCAGTGAAGCCGGGACTAGCGGTCGCGAGCAGTACTTC. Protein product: CASSEAGTSGREQYF.

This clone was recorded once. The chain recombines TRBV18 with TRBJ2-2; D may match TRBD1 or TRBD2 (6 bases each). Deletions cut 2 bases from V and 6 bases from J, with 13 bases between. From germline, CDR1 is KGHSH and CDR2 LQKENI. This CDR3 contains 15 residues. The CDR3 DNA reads TGTGCCAGCTCACCAGGAGGGGGATCATCCGGGGAGCTGTTTTTT. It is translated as CASSPGGGSSGELFF.

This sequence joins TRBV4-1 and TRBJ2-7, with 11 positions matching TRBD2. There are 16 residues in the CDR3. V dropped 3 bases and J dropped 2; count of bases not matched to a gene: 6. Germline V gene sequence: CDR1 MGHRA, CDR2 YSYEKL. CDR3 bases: TGCGCCAGCAGCCACAAACTAGCGGGAGAGACCTACGAGCAGTACTTC. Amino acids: CASSHKLAGETYEQYF.

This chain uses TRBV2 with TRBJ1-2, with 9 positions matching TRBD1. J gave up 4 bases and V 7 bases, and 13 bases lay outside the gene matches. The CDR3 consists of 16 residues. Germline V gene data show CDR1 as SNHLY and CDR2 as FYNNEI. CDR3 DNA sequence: TGTGCCAGCATGCCACAGGGGGCGCAGAACGGCTATGGCTACACCTTC. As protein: CASMPQGAQNGYGYTF.

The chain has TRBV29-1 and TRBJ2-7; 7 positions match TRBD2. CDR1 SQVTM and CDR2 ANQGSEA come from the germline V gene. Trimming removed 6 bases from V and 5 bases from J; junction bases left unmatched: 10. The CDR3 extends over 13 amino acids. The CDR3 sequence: CSVWTRGRNEQYF. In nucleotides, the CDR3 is TGCAGCGTGTGGACTAGAGGGCGAAACGAGCAGTACTTC.